The following is a TCR beta chain sequence with its context. Which antigen it targets is not known. Base qualities are not provided; no much larger clone lies one nucleotide away. According to the germline V gene, CDR1 reads SGHTA and CDR2 reads FQGNSA. From the cysteine up to the phenylalanine, the CDR3 has a length of 16 residues. Of the read, only the CDR3 DNA is kept; its 48 bases are in frame from base 1. The library relied on 5' RACE. Sequencer: Illumina HiSeq 2500. A second PCR of about 7 to 12 cycles was performed with a sample-barcoded 5' primer and a J-beta primer mix. Each TCR beta cDNA molecule received a unique molecular identifier from a template-switch 5' adaptor carrying 12 random nucleotides. Each sample yielded at least 2.5 million CDR3-containing paired-end reads. The Mint cDNA synthesis kit, primed by a TRBC-specific oligonucleotide, was used to synthesize first-strand cDNA from all RNA. Following uracil-DNA glycosylase treatment, a first 18-cycle PCR with universal primers M1SS and BC2_uni_R was performed on all cDNA. As for how the authors treated the data: For normalization, 1 million high-quality reads, each with a distinct molecular identifier, were randomly selected from each sample. Instead of being binned into consensus sequences, reads that shared molecular identifiers were thrown out. MiTCR, set to a Q25 quality threshold and the strictest error-elimination algorithm, was used for CDR3 identification, clonotype clustering and error correction. Lower-bound total TCR beta diversity was estimated with a nonparametric unseen species model using Euler transformation. The raw public data were reprocessed by TCRdb itself: fastp quality trimming at Q25, MiXCR clonotype calling, in-frame beta chains only. Entries that share a CDR3 protein sequence are merged under the most common genes and DNA. The V and J calls were determined by TCRdb, not by the authors. Here the sample has around 1,600,000 distinct CDR3 sequences; roughly 43% occur a single time. Together, the top ten hold more than 4% of the sample.

The sample comes from a study of blood T cells in healthy people across ages (dated by TCRdb to between 2015 and 2016). For the wider study: In model experiments, roughly one uniquely barcoded TCR beta cDNA molecule per two T cells was captured by template switching. Using the same blood draw, the study looked at two additional independent replicas of 1 million unique cDNA reads for two donors, one aged 18 to 30 and the other aged 80 or older. Donors were grouped into four age groups: young (average about 15 years), middle-aged (39), aged (62) and long-lived (roughly 80). Age-related changes in TCR beta repertoire diversity were measured in the study by deep sequencing normalized with unique cDNA molecular identifiers. To avoid experimental bias, donors of different ages were distributed randomly across sequencing lanes.

Donors were about 36 systemically healthy Caucasian individuals from Russia aged roughly 6 to 100 years. Each donor gave ten milliliters of peripheral blood, drawn into EDTA-treated Vacutainer tubes. Ficoll-Paque density-gradient centrifugation was used to isolate PBMCs, with at least 6.5 million per sample. Trizol reagent was used to extract total RNA from the PBMCs, yielding at least 5.5 micrograms per sample. For every donor, an aliquot of PBMCs went through flow cytometry to measure the percentages of naive CD45RAhigh/CD27high T cells. The research as a whole found: Donor CMV infection status was unknown, potentially confounding age-related changes in expanded clonotypes. Compared with the aged group, more naive CD4+ T cells, fewer expanded clones and increased TCR diversity were shown by the long-lived group, suggesting age selection. Observed TCR beta diversity correlated strongly with the percentage of naive T cells measured by flow cytometry. Bulk unsorted PBMC profiling prevented conclusive comparison of naive and antigen-experienced compartments. Estimates of total diversity based on one million sequenced T cells were regarded as lower bounds and as underestimates. As age increased, observed TCR beta diversity per million T cells dropped in a roughly linear way, and a significant reduction was already evident by age 40.

Sequencing used blood. The sequence joins TRBV7-2 to TRBJ2-1, with the D call perhaps TRBD1 or TRBD2, each one matching 5 bases. The end of the DNA is better explained by TRBJ2-7, so the J call may be wrong. This clonotype was sampled from a young woman in good health. Read as DNA, the sequence is TGTGCCAGCAGCCCCTTTTCGGGGCGCCTCTACAATGAGCAGTACTTC. This translates into CASSPFSGRLYNEQYF.